The next 3 T cell receptor beta chains were all read from a single sample in a study of blood T cell repertoires in COVID-19 (dated by TCRdb to the early 2020s). The method was the immunoSEQ multiplex PCR assay. TCRdb limited this immuneACCESS table to in-frame rearrangements with V and J called. A share of clones is missing; checked studies link under half to unresolved V genes, and the rest is unexplained. The sample table lists roughly 41,000 clones, almost 90% of them with a count of one. The ten biggest clones cover about 25% of the sample. Sequencing used peripheral blood. These receptor sequences come from a man between 60 and 75 years old with active or convalescent COVID-19.

The gene calls are TRBV9 and TRBJ2-1, with TRBD1 identical over 7 bases. This CDR3 region has 17 residues. V trimming: 4 bases; J trimming: 3 bases; junction bases outside the gene matches: 13. Germline V gene data show CDR1 as SGDLS and CDR2 as YYNGEE. CDR3 nucleotide sequence: TGTGCCAGCAGCCCCCAAATTGGGGACAGCCGCTACAATGAGCAGTTCTTC. Translated, it gives CASSPQIGDSRYNEQFF. Variable domain in full (rest from reference TRBV9 and TRBJ2-1): DSGVTQTPKHLITATGQRVTLRCSPRSGDLSVYWYQQSLDQGLQFLIQYYNGEERAKGNILERFSAQQFPDLHSELNLSSLELGDSALYFCASSPQIGDSRYNEQFFGPGTRLTVL.

This rearrangement joins TRBV19 to TRBJ1-5; D might be TRBD1 (6 bases). CDR1 is LNHDA and CDR2 is SQIVND in the germline V gene (reference sequence). The CDR3 is made up of 15 amino acids. The V gene lost 3 bases and the J gene lost 5 bases, with 14 bases spanning the gap. The CDR3 region is CASSMNRVGDQPQHF. CDR3 DNA: TGTGCCAGTAGTATGAACAGGGTAGGGGATCAGCCCCAGCATTTT.

CDR3 nucleotide sequence: TGTGCCAGCACCCCCGGGACAGCATCCTACAATGAGCAGTTCTTC. It translates to CASTPGTASYNEQFF. The gene calls are TRBV28 and TRBJ2-1; TRBD1 matches 7 bases. J gave up 1 base and V 7 bases, and 7 bases lay outside the gene matches. There are 15 residues in the CDR3. Germline assignment: CDR1 MDHEN and CDR2 SYDVKM.